Listed here are 23 T cell receptor beta chains from one sample, sequenced in a study of human T cells and chemical hapten exposure. TCRdb independently ran MiXCR on the RACE reads; one entry per CDR3 protein. The sample carries roughly 100,000 distinct CDR3 sequences, 30% to 35% recorded once. Time point of the sample: patch test 3, about 24 weeks after DPC sensitization. Treatment indicated: therapeutic diphenylcyclopropenone sensitization with weekly scalp DPC. Material: whole blood, obtained in connection with sensitization to the hapten diphenylcyclopropenone (DPC). These receptors were taken from a man in his forties with alopecia areata. Some clones in this sample may be carry-over from other donors' samples.

A few counts support this clonotype. V usage is TRBV3-1 and J usage is TRBJ2-5; D is ambiguous. This CDR3 spans 12 amino acids. The germline CDR1 and CDR2 sequences are LGHDT and YNNKEL (reference sequence). V shed 1 base and J shed 5 bases, with 5 bases lying between them. The CDR3 DNA sequence: TGTGCCAGCAGCCAAGTACCTGAGACCCAGTACTTC. Protein product: CASSQVPETQYF.

The genes are TRBV12-3 or TRBV12-4 and TRBJ2-5; tentative D call: TRBD2 (5 bases). The CDR3 runs to 14 residues. Trimming left V 6 bases short and J 1 base short, with 12 bases between. The DNA of the CDR3 is TGTGCCAGCAGGGTACCGAGGGCCCAAGAGACCCAGTACTTC. Its translation is CASRVPRAQETQYF.

The chain joins TRBV20-1 to TRBJ1-6; D is possibly TRBD1 (5 bases). V gave up 2 bases and J gave up 10 bases, with 12 bases separating them. The CDR3 totals 13 residues. From germline, CDR1 is DFQATT and CDR2 SNEGSKA (reference sequence). The CDR3 reads CSARTDSNSPLHF. The CDR3 nucleotides are TGCAGTGCTAGAACCGACAGTAACTCACCCCTCCACTTT.

The chain joins TRBV5-1 to TRBJ2-5; D possibly corresponds to TRBD2 (5 bases). The V end lost 2 bases, the J end lost 5 bases, and 13 bases lay between the germline ends. CDR3 size: 14 residues. The germline V gene encodes CDR1 SGHRS and CDR2 YFSETQ. CDR3 sequence reads: CASSFPGNMETQYF. CDR3 DNA sequence: TGCGCCAGCAGCTTCCCGGGGAATATGGAGACCCAGTACTTC.

V usage is TRBV13 and J usage is TRBJ1-5, with D maybe TRBD1 (5 bases). The germline CDR1 and CDR2 sequences are PRHDT and FYEKMQ (reference sequence). V was cut by 8 bases and J by 4 bases, with 15 bases left in between. The CDR3 runs 14 residues. CDR3 in amino acids: CASAQGRTNQPQHF. CDR3 nucleotides: TGTGCCAGCGCCCAGGGACGGACGAATCAGCCCCAGCATTTT.

This clonotype was recorded once. The genes are TRBV5-1 and TRBJ1-1; D perhaps matches TRBD1 (5 bases). This CDR3 region has 15 residues. Trimming pared 5 bases from V and 0 bases from J, leaving 14 bases between. In germline, CDR1 is SGHRS, CDR2 YFSETQ. CDR3 residues: CASSSARDLNTEAFF. CDR3 bases: TGCGCCAGCAGTTCTGCCAGGGACTTGAACACTGAAGCTTTCTTT.

This sequence joins TRBV25-1 and TRBJ2-1; D assignment may be TRBD1 or TRBD2 (5 bases each). CDR3 length equals 13 residues. Trimming shortened V by 5 bases and J by 6 bases, and 11 bases separated the two germline ends. Germline CDR1 is MGHDK and CDR2 is SYGVNS. CDR3 region: CASSSPGGNEQFF. The CDR3 coding sequence is TGTGCCAGCAGTTCACCTGGGGGCAATGAGCAGTTCTTC.

The sample holds a few counts of this clonotype. This chain joins TRBV12-3 or TRBV12-4 and TRBJ2-4; D gene ambiguous. CDR3 length: 12 residues. V was cut by 3 bases and J by 5 bases, with 5 bases left in between. The CDR3 DNA is TGTGCCAGCAGTTTTGGAGAAAACATTCAGTACTTC. It specifies CASSFGENIQYF.

The chain employs TRBV20-1 and TRBJ1-6; D not certain. Trimming removed 0 bases from V and 0 bases from J, with 12 bases in between. Germline assignment: CDR1 DFQATT and CDR2 SNEGSKA (reference sequence). The CDR3 length is 17 residues. The CDR3 DNA is TGCAGTGCTAGAGAGACCCAGATCAGCTCCTATAATTCACCCCTCCACTTT. Translating it yields CSARETQISSYNSPLHF.

The chain joins TRBV7-2 to TRBJ1-2, with TRBD1 matching over 12 bases. The germline gives CDR1 SGHTA, CDR2 FQGNSA. V gave up 0 bases and J gave up 6 bases; unmatched junction bases: 8. This CDR3 contains 17 residues. The CDR3 sequence: CASSLAGTGGPQDGYTF. The CDR3, as DNA: TGTGCCAGCAGCTTAGCCGGGACAGGGGGCCCTCAGGATGGCTACACCTTC.

This clonotype was seen only a few times. The chain recombines TRBV11-2 with TRBJ2-1; D is undetermined. V was clipped by 4 bases and J by 8 bases, with 15 bases between them. Germline CDR1 SGHAT, CDR2 FQNNGV. This CDR3 has 14 amino acids. The CDR3 loop reads CASSYRAGHDEQFF. As DNA, the CDR3 is TGTGCCAGCAGCTACCGGGCCGGGCACGATGAGCAGTTCTTC.

The chain joins TRBV7-2 to TRBJ2-1, with D perhaps TRBD2 (5 bases). The V end was cut by 6 bases, the J end by 4 bases, with 13 bases between. Germline CDR1 and CDR2: SGHTA and FQGNSA. The CDR3 extends over 14 amino acids. The CDR3 reads CASRDFGRYNEQFF. CDR3 in DNA: TGTGCCAGCAGGGACTTTGGACGGTACAATGAGCAGTTCTTC. The full variable domain, rest sourced from reference TRBV7-2 and TRBJ2-1, is GAGVSQSPSNKVTEKGKDVELRCDPISGHTALYWYRQSLGQGLEFLIYFQGNSAPDKSGLPSDRFSAERTGGSVSTLTIQRTQQEDSAVYLCASRDFGRYNEQFFGPGTRLTVL.

The gene calls are TRBV15 and TRBJ2-3, with 11 positions matching TRBD2. Per the germline V gene, CDR1 is LNHNV and CDR2 is YYDKDF (reference sequence). The CDR3 has 16 residues. V shed 6 bases, J shed 6 bases, and the junction held 11 bases outside the gene matches. The CDR3 DNA is TGTGCCACCAGGGGCCTAGCGGGAGGCGGGGCTGATACGCAGTATTTT. It yields the protein CATRGLAGGGADTQYF.

This clonotype came up a few times. The genes are TRBV6-5 and TRBJ2-2; TRBD1 agrees at 8 bases. Germline CDR1 reads MNHEY; CDR2 reads SVGAGI. The CDR3 runs 17 residues. Trimming removed 6 bases from V and 5 bases from J; junction bases left unmatched: 14. The CDR3 is CASSRRPGTGVTGELFF. CDR3 nucleotide sequence: TGTGCCAGCAGCCGACGCCCCGGGACAGGAGTTACCGGGGAGCTGTTTTTT.

The chain uses TRBV12-3 or TRBV12-4 and TRBJ1-1; unclear D gene. This CDR3 comprises 11 residues. The germline V and J ends were trimmed by 9 bases and 6 bases, with 11 bases remaining between them. CDR3 protein: CASGRSAEAFF. DNA of the CDR3: TGTGCCAGTGGTCGATCGGCTGAAGCTTTCTTT.

The rearrangement joins TRBV7-9 to TRBJ1-2; D ambiguous. In germline, CDR1 is SEHNR, CDR2 FQNEAQ (reference sequence). Trimming left V 6 bases short and J 6 bases short, with 11 bases between. CDR3 length equals 12 residues. The CDR3, as DNA: TGTGCCAGCAGTCAAGTCAGAGATGGCTACACCTTC. Its translation: CASSQVRDGYTF.

The V and J genes are TRBV4-3 and TRBJ2-3; D not certain. Between the trimmed V and J ends, which lost 0 bases and 1 base, there was a span of 5 bases. Per germline, CDR1 LGHNA and CDR2 YSLEER. The CDR3 length is 14 residues. Here the CDR3 DNA reads TGCGCCAGCAGCCAAGATTTAGGCACAGATACGCAGTATTTT. Its translation: CASSQDLGTDTQYF.

The chain carries TRBV12-3 or TRBV12-4 and TRBJ1-1, with 8 bases matching TRBD1. The CDR3 has 15 residues. After removal of 6 bases from V and 4 bases from J, the junction contained 10 bases not matched to a gene. The CDR3 DNA reads as TGTGCCAGCAGACTACTAGACAGGGGCGGCACTGAAGCTTTCTTT. As protein: CASRLLDRGGTEAFF.

This clonotype was observed a handful of times. The V call is TRBV9, the J call TRBJ1-2; D is perhaps TRBD1 (5 bases). CDR3 length: 14 residues. V lost 0 bases, J lost 1 base, and 7 bases lay in between. Germline V gene data show CDR1 as SGDLS and CDR2 as YYNGEE. CDR3 sequence reads: CASSVGDSNYGYTF. CDR3 nucleotide sequence: TGTGCCAGCAGCGTAGGCGACAGTAACTATGGCTACACCTTC.

The chain couples TRBV2 to TRBJ1-5; D unresolved. With 0 bases removed from V and 1 base from J, the gap between germline ends came to 7 bases. Germline lookup yields CDR1 SNHLY and CDR2 FYNNEI. The CDR3 spans 15 residues. CDR3 sequence reads: CASSEANGSNQPQHF. The DNA of the CDR3 is TGTGCCAGCAGTGAAGCGAACGGGAGCAATCAGCCCCAGCATTTT.

This clonotype was observed a few times. The chain has TRBV20-1 and TRBJ2-3; TRBD2 matches at 15 bases. The J segment lost 3 bases and the V segment lost 0 bases, leaving 13 bases of the junction unmatched. Per germline, CDR1 DFQATT and CDR2 SNEGSKA (reference sequence). This CDR3 has 20 amino acids. CDR3 DNA: TGCAGTGCTAGAGACTTTTCTGGACTAGCGGGAGGGCCGTTTACAGATACGCAGTATTTT. It is translated as CSARDFSGLAGGPFTDTQYF.

The chain has TRBV12-3 or TRBV12-4 and TRBJ2-7, with D possibly matching TRBD1 (6 bases). This CDR3 is built from 16 residues. Trimming took 6 bases from V and 5 from J, leaving 23 bases between them. The CDR3 DNA reads as TGTGCCAGCAGAATCGGACAGATCAGAGGTCTTAACGAGCAGTACGTC. Its protein is CASRIGQIRGLNEQYV.

This clonotype came up a few times. The rearrangement links TRBV5-1 to TRBJ1-1; D is ambiguous. The germline V gene encodes CDR1 SGHRS and CDR2 YFSETQ. Trimming removed 1 base at V and 6 bases at J, with 10 bases between. This CDR3 region has 13 residues. In nucleotides, the CDR3 is TGCGCCAGCAGCTTGTCAATCGGGGCTGAAGCTTTCTTT. Translating it yields CASSLSIGAEAFF. The entire variable domain, with the rest obtained from reference TRBV5-1 and TRBJ1-1, is as follows: KAGVTQTPRYLIKTRGQQVTLSCSPISGHRSVSWYQQTPGQGLQFLFEYFSETQRNKGNFPGRFSGRQFSNSRSEMNVSTLELGDSALYLCASSLSIGAEAFFGQGTRLTVV.